This T cell receptor (beta chain) came from a study of regulatory T cells in long-lasting Graves disease (dated by TCRdb to the early 2020s). Regarding the research as a whole: Persistent Graves' disease was defined as antithyroid drug treatment for over 5 years with persistently positive TSH receptor autoantibodies. The study was registered as a clinical trial and conducted in China. Persistent Graves' disease patients were compared with newly diagnosed Graves' disease patients by peripheral blood TCR sequencing and RNA sequencing. Antithyroid drugs had been taken for approximately ten years on average by persistent Graves' disease patients in the clinical cohort. A total of 35 or so samples underwent TCR sequencing: about 13 from persistent and approximately 20 from newly diagnosed Graves' disease patients.

Overall study results and their limits: Persistent disease showed preferential use of TRBV28, TRBJ1-2 and TRBJ2-5, whereas newly diagnosed disease favored TRBV20-1 and TRBJ2-1. Only the TCR beta chain was sequenced and analyzed. The authors acknowledged the small sample size as a limitation that may reduce accuracy. Peripheral blood alone was examined, since thyroid tissue, which constituted the primary lesion, could not be accessed. A larger number of public clonotypes was shared among persistent patients (2,741) than among newly diagnosed patients (roughly 980). Compared with newly diagnosed patients, persistent Graves' disease patients had lower TCR Shannon entropy and fewer highly expanded clones, which suggests clonal expansion.

The CDR3 measures 14 amino acids from cysteine to phenylalanine. Only the CDR3 part of the read is kept: 42 bases, read in frame from the first base. Germline trimming: 1 base from V, 5 bases from J; junction bases outside gene matches: 2. CDR1 and CDR2, looked up from the germline V gene, are MGHRA and YSYEKL. The time point label on this specimen signifies: persistent/refractory GD, antithyroid drugs over 5 years with positive TRAb. RNA was extracted from PBMCs in TRIzol for both TCR sequencing and RNA sequencing. Graves' disease was diagnosed according to American Thyroid Association guidelines. Recruitment of patients was carried out at an endocrinology department in Xi'an, China. Each patient gave approximately 9.7 milliliters of peripheral blood, collected in an EDTA anticoagulant tube. PBMCs were isolated by Ficoll Paque Plus density gradient separation without further T cell sorting. An Agilent 2100 Bioanalyzer and agarose gel were used to check RNA quality, while a NanoDrop 2000 measured RNA concentration.

This clonotype was seen many times. Its antigen has not been determined. No much larger clone is present one base from it, and per-base qualities are unavailable. Preparation of the library involved multiplex PCR. Sequencing was performed on an Illumina HiSeq 4000. iRepertoire HTBI primers and Arm-PCR amplification of CDR3 regions were used to construct TCR beta libraries. Gel purification was performed on PCR products prior to sequencing. As for how the authors treated the data: Gene usage analysis of CDR3 amino acid clonotypes used the 50 to 70 TRBV and more than 13 TRBJ segments found across samples. COPE and FqMerger were used to merge the filtered high-quality paired reads into contigs. BLAST was used to align contigs to IMGT TRBV, TRBD and TRBJ reference genes, and CDR3 was defined according to IMGT. Clonotypes above 0.1% frequency were classified as highly expanded clones. Shannon entropy was used to measure repertoire diversity, and the Gini coefficient was used to measure V-J evenness. A clonotype found in more than one individual was treated as public. TCRdb reanalyzed the raw reads on its own, using fastp at Q25 for trimming and MiXCR for clone calling, and kept in-frame beta chains. A single entry per CDR3 protein holds the most common genes and DNA from its merged rows. Clone size and V and J calls follow TCRdb, not the original study. The sample table holds around 500,000 distinct CDR3 sequences, of which around 21% were seen once. 6.5% to 8% of the sample is taken by the ten largest.

The chain is encoded by TRBV4-1 joined to TRBJ2-7; 10 of the junction bases match TRBD1. The receptor's source is a female donor with Graves disease. The sequencing used peripheral blood mononuclear cells (PBMCs), collected when the disease was refractory, from a patient treated with antithyroid drugs. The sequence in DNA is TGCGCCAGCAGCCAAGCGGGACAGGGGAACGAGCAGTACTTC. Its product reads: CASSQAGQGNEQYF.